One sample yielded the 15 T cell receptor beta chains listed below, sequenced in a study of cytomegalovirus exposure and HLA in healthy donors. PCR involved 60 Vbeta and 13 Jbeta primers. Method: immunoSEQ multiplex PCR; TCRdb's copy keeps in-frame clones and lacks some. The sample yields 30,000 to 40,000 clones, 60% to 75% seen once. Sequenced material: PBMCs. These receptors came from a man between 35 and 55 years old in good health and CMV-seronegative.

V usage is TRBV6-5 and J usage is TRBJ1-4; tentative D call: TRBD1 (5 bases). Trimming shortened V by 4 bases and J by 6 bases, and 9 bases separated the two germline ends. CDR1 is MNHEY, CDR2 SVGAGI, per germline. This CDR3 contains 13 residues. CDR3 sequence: CASSLGRDEKLFF. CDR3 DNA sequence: TGTGCCAGCAGTTTGGGCAGGGATGAAAAACTGTTTTTT.

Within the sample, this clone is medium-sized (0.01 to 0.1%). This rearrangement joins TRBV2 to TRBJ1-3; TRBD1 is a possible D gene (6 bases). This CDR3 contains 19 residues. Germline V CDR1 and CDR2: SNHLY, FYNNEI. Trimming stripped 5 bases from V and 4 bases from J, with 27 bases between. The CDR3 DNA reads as TGTGCCAGCAGTACCTACACCGGGGACACTGCGAGTACCGGAAACACCATATATTTT. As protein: CASSTYTGDTASTGNTIYF.

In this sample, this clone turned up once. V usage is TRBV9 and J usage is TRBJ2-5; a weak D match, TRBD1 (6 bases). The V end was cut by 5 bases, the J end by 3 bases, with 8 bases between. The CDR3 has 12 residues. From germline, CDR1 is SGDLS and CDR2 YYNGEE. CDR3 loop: CASSRTEETQYF. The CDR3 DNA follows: TGTGCCAGCAGTAGGACAGAAGAGACCCAGTACTTC.

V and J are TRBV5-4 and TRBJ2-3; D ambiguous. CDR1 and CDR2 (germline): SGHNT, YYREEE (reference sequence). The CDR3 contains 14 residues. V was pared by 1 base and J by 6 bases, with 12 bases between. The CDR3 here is CASSLRKVGDTQYF. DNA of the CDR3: TGTGCCAGCAGCTTGAGAAAGGTCGGGGATACGCAGTATTTT.

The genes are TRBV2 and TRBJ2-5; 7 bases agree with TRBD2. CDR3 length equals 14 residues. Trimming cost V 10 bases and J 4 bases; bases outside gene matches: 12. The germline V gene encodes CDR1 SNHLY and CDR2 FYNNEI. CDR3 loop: CATEGGRGRETQYF. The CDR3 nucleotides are TGTGCCACCGAGGGTGGGAGGGGTAGAGAGACCCAGTACTTC.

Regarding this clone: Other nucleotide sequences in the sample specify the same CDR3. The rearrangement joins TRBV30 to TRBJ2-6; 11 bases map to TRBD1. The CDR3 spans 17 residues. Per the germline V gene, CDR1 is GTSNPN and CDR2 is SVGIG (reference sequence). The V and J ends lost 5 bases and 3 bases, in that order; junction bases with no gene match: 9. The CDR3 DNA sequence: TGTGCCTGGGGCGGAGGACAGGGGGCGCGTGGGGCCAACGTCCTGACTTTC. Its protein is CAWGGGQGARGANVLTF.

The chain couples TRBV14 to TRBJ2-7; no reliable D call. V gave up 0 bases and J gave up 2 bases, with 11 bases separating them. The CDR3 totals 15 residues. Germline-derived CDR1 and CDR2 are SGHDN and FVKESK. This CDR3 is CASSQDEALPYEQYF. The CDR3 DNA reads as TGTGCCAGCAGCCAAGATGAGGCGCTCCCCTACGAGCAGTACTTC. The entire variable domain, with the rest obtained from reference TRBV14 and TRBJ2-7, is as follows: EAGVTQFPSHSVIEKGQTVTLRCDPISGHDNLYWYRRVMGKEIKFLLHFVKESKQDESGMPNNRFLAERTGGTYSTLKVQPAELEDSGVYFCASSQDEALPYEQYFGPGTRLTVT.

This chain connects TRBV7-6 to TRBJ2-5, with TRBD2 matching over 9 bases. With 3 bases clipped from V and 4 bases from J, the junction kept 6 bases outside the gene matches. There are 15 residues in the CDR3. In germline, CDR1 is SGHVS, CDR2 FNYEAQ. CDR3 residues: CASSFRGGARETQYF. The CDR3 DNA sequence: TGTGCCAGCAGCTTTCGCGGGGGGGCCAGAGAGACCCAGTACTTC.

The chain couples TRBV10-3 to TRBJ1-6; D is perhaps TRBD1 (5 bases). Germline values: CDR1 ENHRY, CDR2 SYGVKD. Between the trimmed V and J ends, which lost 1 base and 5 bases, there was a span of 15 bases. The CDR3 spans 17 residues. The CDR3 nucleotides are TGTGCCATCAGTGAGTATGCTAGGGGCGCGGATAATTCACCCCTCCACTTT. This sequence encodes CAISEYARGADNSPLHF.

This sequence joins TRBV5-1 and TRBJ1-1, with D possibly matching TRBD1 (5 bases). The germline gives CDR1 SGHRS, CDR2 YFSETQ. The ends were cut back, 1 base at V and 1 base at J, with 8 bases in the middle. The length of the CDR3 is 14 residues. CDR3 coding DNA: TGCGCCAGCAGCTTGAGTACAGGGAACACTGAAGCTTTCTTT. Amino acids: CASSLSTGNTEAFF.

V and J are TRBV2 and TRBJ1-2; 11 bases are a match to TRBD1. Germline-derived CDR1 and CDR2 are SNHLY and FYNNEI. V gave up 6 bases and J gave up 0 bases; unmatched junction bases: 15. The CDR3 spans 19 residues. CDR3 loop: CASRGLPGTGGVTNYGYTF. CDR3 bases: TGTGCCAGCAGGGGTTTGCCCGGGACAGGGGGAGTTACTAACTATGGCTACACCTTC. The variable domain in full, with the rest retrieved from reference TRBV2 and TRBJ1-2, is EPEVTQTPSHQVTQMGQEVILRCVPISNHLYFYWYRQILGQKVEFLVSFYNNEISEKSEIFDDQFSVERPDGSNFTLKIRSTKLEDSAMYFCASRGLPGTGGVTNYGYTFGSGTRLTVV.

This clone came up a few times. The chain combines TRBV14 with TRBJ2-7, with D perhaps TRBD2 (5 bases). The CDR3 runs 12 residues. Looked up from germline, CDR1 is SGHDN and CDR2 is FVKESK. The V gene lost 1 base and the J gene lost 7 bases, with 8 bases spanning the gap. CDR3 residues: CASSQGRLEQYF. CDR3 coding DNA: TGTGCCAGCAGCCAAGGGAGGCTGGAGCAGTACTTC. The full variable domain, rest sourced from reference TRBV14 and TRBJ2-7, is EAGVTQFPSHSVIEKGQTVTLRCDPISGHDNLYWYRRVMGKEIKFLLHFVKESKQDESGMPNNRFLAERTGGTYSTLKVQPAELEDSGVYFCASSQGRLEQYFGPGTRLTVT.

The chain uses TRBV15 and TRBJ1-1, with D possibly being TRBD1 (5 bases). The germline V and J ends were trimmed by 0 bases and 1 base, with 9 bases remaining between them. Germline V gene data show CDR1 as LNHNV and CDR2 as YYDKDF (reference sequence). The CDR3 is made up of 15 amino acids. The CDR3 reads CATSRDGRANTEAFF. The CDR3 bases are TGTGCCACCAGCAGAGATGGCAGGGCGAACACTGAAGCTTTCTTT. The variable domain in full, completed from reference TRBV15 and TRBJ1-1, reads DAMVIQNPRYQVTQFGKPVTLSCSQTLNHNVMYWYQQKSSQAPKLLFHYYDKDFNNEADTPDNFQSRRPNTSFCFLDIRSPGLGDTAMYLCATSRDGRANTEAFFGQGTRLTVV.

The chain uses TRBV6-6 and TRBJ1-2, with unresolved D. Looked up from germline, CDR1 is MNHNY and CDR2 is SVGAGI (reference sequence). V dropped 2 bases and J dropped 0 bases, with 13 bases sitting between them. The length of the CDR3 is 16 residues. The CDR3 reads CASSYPGTAANYGYTF. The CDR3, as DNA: TGTGCCAGCAGTTACCCCGGTACCGCCGCTAACTATGGCTACACCTTC.

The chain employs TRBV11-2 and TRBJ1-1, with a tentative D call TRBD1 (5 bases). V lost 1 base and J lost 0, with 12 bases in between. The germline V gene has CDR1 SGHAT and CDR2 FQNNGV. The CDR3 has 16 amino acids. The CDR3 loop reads CASSLGRGIMNTEAFF. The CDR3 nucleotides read TGTGCCAGCAGCTTAGGACGGGGGATAATGAACACTGAAGCTTTCTTT.